The 16 T cell receptor beta chains below come from one sample, sequenced in a study of T-cell reconstitution after alpha-beta-depleted transplantation in children. Preparation of the TCRbeta library used unique molecular identifiers. One entry per CDR3 protein results from TCRdb running MiXCR on the PCR reads. The sample has about 77,000 distinct CDR3 sequences, around a sixth seen once. The sample consisted of PBMCs, mostly from graft donor cells, taken 360 days after TCRalphabeta/CD19-depleted stem cell transplant. Source of these receptors: a male patient between 2 and 15 years old who had a stem cell transplant for acute lymphoblastic leukemia, so the T cells may come from the graft donor.

This clonotype occurred a few times. The DNA for the CDR3 is TGTGCCAGCAGCTCCGGGAGATCGGGCGAGCAGTACTTC. Translating gives CASSSGRSGEQYF. This chain connects TRBV7-8 to TRBJ2-7; a possible D gene is TRBD2 (6 bases). Germline CDR1 is SGHVS and CDR2 is FQNEAQ. V dropped 4 bases and J dropped 6 bases, with 13 bases sitting between them. This CDR3 contains 13 residues. The full variable domain, rest sourced from reference TRBV7-8 and TRBJ2-7, is GAGVSQSPRYKVAKRGQDVALRCDPISGHVSLFWYQQALGQGPEFLTYFQNEAQLDKSGLPSDRFFAERPEGSVSTLKIQRTQQEDSAVYLCASSSGRSGEQYFGPGTRLTVT.

This clonotype has just a few counts. The genes are TRBV24-1 and TRBJ1-5; no firm D call. From germline, CDR1 is KGHDR and CDR2 SFDVKD. Trimming cost V 6 bases and J 0 bases, with 14 bases left between them. This CDR3 contains 16 residues. The CDR3 loop is CATSRREGNSNQPQHF. The CDR3 DNA sequence: TGTGCCACCAGTAGGAGGGAAGGGAATAGCAATCAGCCCCAGCATTTT.

The chain has TRBV9 and TRBJ2-2; perhaps D is TRBD1 or TRBD2 (5 bases each). The CDR3 loop spans 14 amino acids. The germline V and J ends were trimmed by 0 bases and 5 bases, with 8 bases remaining between them. Germline assignment: CDR1 SGDLS and CDR2 YYNGEE. The CDR3 DNA sequence: TGTGCCAGCAGCGTAGCAGAGGGGACCGGGGAGCTGTTTTTT. This codes for CASSVAEGTGELFF.

A single count supports this clonotype. The junction does not match germline at one end; this may be a read error. The V gene is TRBV7-9, the J gene TRBJ2-7; D not resolved. The CDR3 loop spans 8 amino acids. Germline-derived CDR1 and CDR2 are SEHNR and FQNEAQ (reference sequence). For the CDR3, the DNA is TGTGCCAGCAGCCCTAATTTCTTC. It is translated as CASSPNFF.

This clonotype was counted between two and nine times. The DNA of the CDR3 is TGTGCCAGCAGCCGAGACTACAGGGTTCACTCTGGAAACACCATATATTTT. Its translation is CASSRDYRVHSGNTIYF. The V and J genes are TRBV6-1 and TRBJ1-3; tentative D call: TRBD1 (6 bases). The length of the CDR3 is 17 residues. V was pared by 6 bases and J by 0 bases, with 18 bases between. Germline V gene sequence: CDR1 MNHNS, CDR2 SASEGT.

V is TRBV5-1 and J is TRBJ2-3, with a possible D match to TRBD2 (5 bases). The V gene's germline CDR1 is SGHRS and CDR2 YFSETQ. The V gene lost 4 bases and the J gene lost 3 bases, with 18 bases spanning the gap. The CDR3 runs 16 residues. In DNA, the CDR3 is TGCGCCAGCAGCAACGGGATCTACCTTAAAACAGATACGCAGTATTTT. It specifies CASSNGIYLKTDTQYF.

This sequence joins TRBV11-1 and TRBJ2-3, with 8 bases fitting TRBD2. This CDR3 comprises 18 residues. V was clipped by 1 base and J by 4 bases; unmatched bases: 13. In germline, CDR1 is SGHAT, CDR2 FQDESV (reference sequence). The CDR3 bases are TGTGCCAGCAGCTTAGGATGGCGGGAGGCCCTCTGGGCAGATACGCAGTATTTT. Its translation: CASSLGWREALWADTQYF.

V usage is TRBV10-1 and J usage is TRBJ1-2; tentatively, D is TRBD1 (5 bases). V lost 4 bases to trimming and J lost 4 bases, with 10 bases between them. The CDR3 has 13 amino acids. CDR1 is WNHNN, CDR2 SYGVQD, per germline (reference sequence). In nucleotides, the CDR3 is TGCGCCAGCAGTGGCGAGGGGAGCTATGGCTACACCTTC. Protein: CASSGEGSYGYTF.

The V call is TRBV4-2, the J call TRBJ1-4; TRBD1 aligns across 7 bases. The V gene end was trimmed by 1 base and the J gene end by 5 bases; junction bases not matched to a gene: 7. The germline gives CDR1 LGHNA, CDR2 YNFKEQ. This CDR3 is 16 amino acids long. CDR3 loop: CASSQVRQGRNEKLFF. DNA for the CDR3: TGTGCCAGCAGCCAAGTCCGACAGGGAAGGAATGAAAAACTGTTTTTT.

The gene calls are TRBV7-6 and TRBJ2-2, with a weak D call TRBD2 (6 bases). With 4 bases removed from V and 7 bases from J, the gap between germline ends came to 22 bases. The CDR3 covers 17 residues. The germline V gene has CDR1 SGHVS and CDR2 FNYEAQ. CDR3 bases: TGTGCCAGCAGCTCCCCGACCGTGGAGGGGAAAGGCGGGGAGCTGTTTTTT. As protein: CASSSPTVEGKGGELFF.

This rearrangement joins TRBV7-9 to TRBJ1-6, with D possibly TRBD1 on 5 matching bases. The V gene's germline CDR1 is SEHNR and CDR2 FQNEAQ (reference sequence). This CDR3 spans 17 amino acids. The V and J ends lost 4 bases and 6 bases respectively, with 19 bases between them. CDR3 nucleotide sequence: TGTGCCAGCAGCTGGATAGGAAGGGGCGCGAGTAATTCACCCCTCCACTTT. Protein product: CASSWIGRGASNSPLHF. The variable domain in full, completed from reference TRBV7-9 and TRBJ1-6, reads DTGVSQNPRHKITKRGQNVTFRCDPISEHNRLYWYRQTLGQGPEFLTYFQNEAQLEKSRLLSDRFSAERPKGSFSTLEIQRTEQGDSAMYLCASSWIGRGASNSPLHFGNGTRLTVT.

This clonotype has a handful of counts. The chain joins TRBV10-3 to TRBJ2-5; perhaps TRBD1 as D (6 bases). The CDR3 is 15 amino acids. Trimming removed 3 bases from V and 7 bases from J, with 18 bases in between. Germline CDR1 and CDR2: ENHRY and SYGVKD. CDR3 coding DNA: TGTGCCATCAGTGAAGGTCCAGGGGAAGGGGGGACCCAGTACTTC. It is translated as CAISEGPGEGGTQYF.

V is TRBV20-1 and J is TRBJ2-3, with 7 bases lining up with TRBD2. Trimming removed 2 bases from V and 2 bases from J; junction bases left unmatched: 7. Germline CDR1 DFQATT, CDR2 SNEGSKA (reference sequence). The CDR3 extends over 15 amino acids. As DNA, the CDR3 is TGCAGTGCTAGATTGCGGGAGTGGGCCACAGATACGCAGTATTTT. It yields the protein CSARLREWATDTQYF.

This clonotype occurred many times. This sequence joins TRBV12-3 or TRBV12-4 and TRBJ1-1; D possibly corresponds to TRBD1 (5 bases). This CDR3 spans 14 amino acids. Trimming removed 2 bases at V and 0 bases at J, with 7 bases between. The CDR3 DNA sequence: TGTGCCAGCAGTTTACGAGGGGTGAACACTGAAGCTTTCTTT. It translates to CASSLRGVNTEAFF.

This clonotype was seen repeatedly, ten times or more. The gene calls are TRBV7-8 and TRBJ1-2; no clear D gene. The CDR3 is made up of 13 amino acids. Deletions cut 3 bases from V and 7 bases from J, with 12 bases between. The germline V gene has CDR1 SGHVS and CDR2 FQNEAQ. The chain's CDR3 is CASSLTSLGGYTF. The CDR3, as DNA: TGTGCCAGCAGCTTGACGAGTCTGGGTGGCTACACCTTC.

This clonotype occurred a few times. This chain uses TRBV12-3 or TRBV12-4 with TRBJ2-3; no clear D gene. CDR3 length equals 13 residues. V shed 6 bases and J shed 3 bases, with 10 bases lying between them. DNA of the CDR3: TGTGCCAGCAGCCGAACACGGACAGATACGCAGTATTTT. It yields the protein CASSRTRTDTQYF.